A single sample is the source of the 20 T cell receptor beta chains below, sequenced in a study of post-analysis software for immune sequencing data. Study observations and caveats: Five or six TRBV segments were significantly more frequent in patients than in controls. TRBV5-6, TRBV5-1 and TRBV20-1 were among these segments.

Their antigen targets remain unknown. Unique-molecular-identifier-tagged TCR beta cDNA libraries were used. TCRdb re-derived calls from the PCR reads in MiXCR, one entry per CDR3 protein. This sample has about 800,000 distinct CDR3 sequences, with roughly 29% found just once. The sequenced sample consisted of blood. These receptors originate from a girl between 10 and 17 years old with multiple sclerosis.

This clonotype was seen a handful of times. This chain connects TRBV29-1 to TRBJ2-1; 10 nucleotides align to TRBD2. Germline V gene sequence: CDR1 SQVTM, CDR2 ANQGSEA. The CDR3 length is 15 residues. V shed 6 bases, J shed 4 bases, and the junction held 9 bases outside the gene matches. CDR3 protein: CSVARTSGKYNEQFF. CDR3 coding DNA: TGCAGCGTCGCTCGGACTAGCGGAAAATACAATGAGCAGTTCTTC.

This rearrangement joins TRBV20-1 to TRBJ2-7; D is possibly TRBD1 or TRBD2 (5 bases each). Trimming shortened V by 2 bases and J by 2 bases, and 13 bases separated the two germline ends. The CDR3 runs 14 residues. CDR1 and CDR2 (germline): DFQATT, SNEGSKA (reference sequence). CDR3 in amino acids: CSARSPGTPYEQYF. The DNA for the CDR3 is TGCAGTGCTAGATCCCCCGGGACGCCCTACGAGCAGTACTTC.

As concerns this clonotype: The junction differs from germline at one of its ends, possibly a read error. This chain links TRBV29-1 with TRBJ2-3; tentatively, D is TRBD2 (6 bases). The germline CDR1 and CDR2 sequences are SQVTM and ANQGSEA. The CDR3 length is 13 residues. The CDR3 DNA reads TGCAGCGCCAGGGACTCTGGCACAGGTACGCAGTATTTT. It codes for CSARDSGTGTQYF.

This chain joins TRBV20-1 and TRBJ2-3, with unresolved D. Deletions cut 6 bases from V and 6 bases from J, with 13 bases between. This CDR3 spans 12 amino acids. The germline CDR1 and CDR2 sequences are DFQATT and SNEGSKA (reference sequence). CDR3 nucleotides: TGCAGTGCCCAACGGACCTGGGATACGCAGTATTTT. It yields the protein CSAQRTWDTQYF.

This clonotype turned up a few times. The chain joins TRBV4-1 to TRBJ2-3; 10 bases line up with TRBD2. The V and J ends lost 1 base and 4 bases, in that order; junction bases with no gene match: 2. The CDR3 has 15 amino acids. Germline CDR1 MGHRA, CDR2 YSYEKL. DNA for the CDR3: TGCGCCAGCAGCCAAGGAGCGGGGGGGGCAGATACGCAGTATTTT. Residues: CASSQGAGGADTQYF.

Only a few counts were recorded for this clonotype. This rearrangement joins TRBV5-1 to TRBJ1-1; no reliable D call. The V end was cut by 0 bases, the J end by 6 bases, with 12 bases between. Germline V gene lookup returns CDR1 SGHRS and CDR2 YFSETQ. This CDR3 is 14 amino acids long. This CDR3 is CASSLEVSRAEAFF. In nucleotides, the CDR3 is TGCGCCAGCAGCTTGGAGGTCAGCCGGGCTGAAGCTTTCTTT.

This clonotype was observed a few times. The genes are TRBV29-1 and TRBJ2-3, with D possibly being TRBD2 (6 bases). The germline CDR1 and CDR2 sequences are SQVTM and ANQGSEA. The CDR3 runs 15 residues. Trimming stripped 1 base from V and 4 bases from J, with 15 bases between. CDR3: CSVEVLARRPDTQYF. The DNA of the CDR3 is TGCAGCGTTGAAGTCCTAGCGAGGAGACCAGATACGCAGTATTTT.

This clonotype was seen more than once but under ten times. The rearrangement uses TRBV9 and TRBJ2-3; D is undetermined. This CDR3 contains 15 residues. Germline V gene sequence: CDR1 SGDLS, CDR2 YYNGEE. V was pared by 0 bases and J by 2 bases, with 10 bases between. CDR3 residues: CASSVVGPNTDTQYF. CDR3 DNA: TGTGCCAGCAGCGTAGTAGGACCAAACACAGATACGCAGTATTTT. Using reference TRBV9 and TRBJ2-3 for the parts outside the CDR3, the full variable domain is DSGVTQTPKHLITATGQRVTLRCSPRSGDLSVYWYQQSLDQGLQFLIQYYNGEERAKGNILERFSAQQFPDLHSELNLSSLELGDSALYFCASSVVGPNTDTQYFGPGTRLTVL.

With respect to this clonotype: At one of its ends the junction is not consistent with the germline gene, which may arise from a read error. This chain connects TRBV20-1 to TRBJ1-6, with TRBD1 matching over 8 bases. Germline loops: CDR1 DFQATT, CDR2 SNEGSKA (reference sequence). This CDR3 spans 17 amino acids. The CDR3 bases are TGCGGTGCCCGAGAAACAGGGGGAGGAGGGGATAATTCACCCCTCCACTTT. Translated: CGARETGGGGDNSPLHF.

The chain carries TRBV3-1 and TRBJ2-1; 8 bases map to TRBD2. With 4 bases clipped from V and 2 bases from J, the junction kept 13 bases outside the gene matches. The CDR3 extends over 18 amino acids. Germline CDR1 and CDR2: LGHDT and YNNKEL (reference sequence). The CDR3 is CASSPTVGAGGPYNEQFF. The CDR3 DNA reads TGTGCCAGCAGCCCGACGGTGGGGGCGGGAGGCCCCTACAATGAGCAGTTCTTC.

The chain uses TRBV3-1 and TRBJ2-4, with a tentative D call TRBD2 (5 bases). This CDR3 has 15 amino acids. Trimming stripped 0 bases from V and 9 bases from J, with 15 bases between. Germline CDR1 LGHDT, CDR2 YNNKEL (reference sequence). The DNA of the CDR3 is TGTGCCAGCAGCCAAGATCTAGCCCGGAGTCTCATTCAGTACTTC. Its translation: CASSQDLARSLIQYF.

The genes are TRBV7-2 and TRBJ2-7; D might be TRBD2 (5 bases). This CDR3 contains 14 residues. V shed 5 bases and J shed 2 bases, with 13 bases lying between them. In germline, CDR1 is SGHTA, CDR2 FQGNSA. CDR3 residues: CASSPNLGTYEQYF. The DNA for the CDR3 is TGTGCCAGCAGCCCTAATCTCGGGACCTACGAGCAGTACTTC.

The V gene is TRBV10-3, the J gene TRBJ2-6; the match to TRBD1 covers 7 bases. V trimming: 6 bases; J trimming: 4 bases; junction bases outside the gene matches: 6. The CDR3 is 15 residues long. The germline V gene encodes CDR1 ENHRY and CDR2 SYGVKD. Here the CDR3 reads CAIRSTGYGANVLTF. The CDR3 bases are TGTGCCATCAGATCGACAGGGTACGGGGCCAACGTCCTGACTTTC.

V gene TRBV28 combines with J gene TRBJ2-1; no definite D call. Germline V gene sequence: CDR1 MDHEN, CDR2 SYDVKM. This CDR3 is built from 13 residues. Trimming removed 2 bases from V and 8 bases from J, with 10 bases in between. This chain's CDR3 is CASSLAIPDEQFF. CDR3 coding DNA: TGTGCCAGCAGTTTAGCCATTCCGGATGAGCAGTTCTTC.

The V call is TRBV5-1, the J call TRBJ2-3; D gene uncertain. The germline V and J ends were trimmed by 7 bases and 0 bases, with 12 bases remaining between them. Germline V CDR1 and CDR2: SGHRS, YFSETQ. The CDR3 consists of 14 residues. This chain's CDR3 is CASVRRDSTDTQYF. As DNA, the CDR3 is TGCGCCAGCGTACGCCGAGACAGCACAGATACGCAGTATTTT.

The CDR3 protein is CTSSTISVAYEQYF. CDR3 coding DNA: TGTACCAGCAGCACCATAAGTGTTGCCTACGAGCAGTACTTC. The V call is TRBV21-1, the J call TRBJ2-7. TRBV21-1 is recorded as a pseudogene. The CDR3 is 14 amino acids.

This chain joins TRBV27 and TRBJ1-5, with D perhaps TRBD1 (5 bases). With 7 bases removed from V and 9 bases from J, the gap between germline ends came to 19 bases. This CDR3 contains 14 residues. Germline CDR1 MNHEY, CDR2 SMNVEV (reference sequence). The CDR3 DNA follows: TGTGCCAGCAAATTGCGGAGGGACTATCGGCCCCAGCATTTT. Encoded protein: CASKLRRDYRPQHF.

This clonotype was detected only a few times. This chain links TRBV20-1 with TRBJ2-3, with 9 positions matching TRBD2. This CDR3 has 15 residues. V dropped 3 bases and J dropped 2; count of bases not matched to a gene: 6. Germline CDR1 reads DFQATT; CDR2 reads SNEGSKA (reference sequence). CDR3 bases: TGCAGTGCTAGTATGGCGGGAGGGGACACAGATACGCAGTATTTT. This translates into CSASMAGGDTDTQYF.

The sample holds a few counts of this clonotype. A much larger clone lies one base from this, so it may be a read error. In DNA, the CDR3 is TGTGCCAGCATGAGGGGACCTGAGCAGTACTTC. It is translated as CASMRGPEQYF. V gene TRBV27 combines with J gene TRBJ2-7, with D perhaps matching TRBD1 or TRBD2 (5 bases each). This CDR3 contains 11 residues. Germline CDR1 and CDR2: MNHEY and SMNVEV (reference sequence). Trimming took off 7 bases at V and 7 bases at J, with 11 bases between the two ends.

J is TRBJ2-7 and V is TRBV27, with TRBD2 identical over 15 bases. The trim removed 9 bases at V and 3 bases at J, leaving 9 bases unmatched. The CDR3 extends over 16 amino acids. Germline values: CDR1 MNHEY, CDR2 SMNVEV (reference sequence). The DNA of the CDR3 is TGTGCCAGTCAGACAATGGGACTAGCGGGAGGCTACGAGCAGTACTTC. Amino acids: CASQTMGLAGGYEQYF.